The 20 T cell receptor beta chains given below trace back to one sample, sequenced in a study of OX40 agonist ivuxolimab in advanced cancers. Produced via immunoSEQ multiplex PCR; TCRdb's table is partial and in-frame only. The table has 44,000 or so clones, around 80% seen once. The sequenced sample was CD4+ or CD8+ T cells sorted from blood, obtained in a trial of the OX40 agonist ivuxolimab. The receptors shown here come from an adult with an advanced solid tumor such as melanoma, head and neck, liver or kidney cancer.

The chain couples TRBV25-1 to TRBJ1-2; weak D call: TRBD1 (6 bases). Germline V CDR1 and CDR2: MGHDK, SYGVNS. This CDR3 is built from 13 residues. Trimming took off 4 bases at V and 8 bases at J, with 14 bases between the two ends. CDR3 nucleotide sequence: TGTGCCAGCAGTGTACAGGGTGTACGCGGCTACACCTTC. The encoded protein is CASSVQGVRGYTF.

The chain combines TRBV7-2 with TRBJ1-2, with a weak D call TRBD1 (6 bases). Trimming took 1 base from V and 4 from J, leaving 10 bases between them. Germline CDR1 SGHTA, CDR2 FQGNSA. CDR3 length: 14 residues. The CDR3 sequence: CASSLVPRGYGYTF. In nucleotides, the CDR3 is TGTGCCAGCAGCTTAGTCCCCAGGGGCTATGGCTACACCTTC. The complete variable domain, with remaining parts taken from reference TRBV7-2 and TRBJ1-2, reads GAGVSQSPSNKVTEKGKDVELRCDPISGHTALYWYRQSLGQGLEFLIYFQGNSAPDKSGLPSDRFSAERTGGSVSTLTIQRTQQEDSAVYLCASSLVPRGYGYTFGSGTRLTVV.

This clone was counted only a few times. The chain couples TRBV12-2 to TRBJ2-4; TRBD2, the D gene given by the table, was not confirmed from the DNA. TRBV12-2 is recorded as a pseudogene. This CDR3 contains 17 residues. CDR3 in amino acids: CASRLSPSTRNKNIQYF. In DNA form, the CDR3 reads TGTGCAAGTCGCTTGTCTCCTAGCACCCGAAACAAAAACATTCAGTACTTC.

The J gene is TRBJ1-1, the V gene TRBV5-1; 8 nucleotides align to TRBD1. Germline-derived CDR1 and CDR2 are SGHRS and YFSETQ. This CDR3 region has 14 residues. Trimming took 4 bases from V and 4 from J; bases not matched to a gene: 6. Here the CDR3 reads CASSEGQVPTEAFF. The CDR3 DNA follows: TGCGCCAGCAGCGAGGGACAGGTGCCCACTGAAGCTTTCTTT.

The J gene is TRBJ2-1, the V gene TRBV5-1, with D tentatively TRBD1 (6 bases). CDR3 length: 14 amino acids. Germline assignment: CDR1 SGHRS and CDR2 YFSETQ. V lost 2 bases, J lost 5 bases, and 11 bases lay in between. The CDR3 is CASSFQTGHNEQFF. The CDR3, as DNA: TGCGCCAGCAGCTTCCAAACAGGGCACAATGAGCAGTTCTTC.

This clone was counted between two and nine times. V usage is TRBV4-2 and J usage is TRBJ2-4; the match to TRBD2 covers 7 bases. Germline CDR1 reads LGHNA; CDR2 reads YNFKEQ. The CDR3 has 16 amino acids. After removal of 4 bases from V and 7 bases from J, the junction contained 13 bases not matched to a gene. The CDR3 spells CASSPWGSGRSNIQYF. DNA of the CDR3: TGTGCCAGCAGCCCGTGGGGTAGCGGGCGAAGCAACATTCAGTACTTC.

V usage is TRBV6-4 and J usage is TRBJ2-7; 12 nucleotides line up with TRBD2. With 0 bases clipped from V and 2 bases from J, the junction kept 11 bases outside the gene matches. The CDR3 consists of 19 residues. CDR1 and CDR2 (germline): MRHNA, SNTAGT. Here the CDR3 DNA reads TGTGCCAGCAGTGACTCGCCGGCTAGCGGGAGGGTACCCACCTACGAGCAGTACTTC. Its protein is CASSDSPASGRVPTYEQYF.

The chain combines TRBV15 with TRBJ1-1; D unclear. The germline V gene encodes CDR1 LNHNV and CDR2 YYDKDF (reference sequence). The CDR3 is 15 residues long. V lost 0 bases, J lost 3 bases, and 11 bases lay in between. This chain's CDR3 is CATSRDASRDTEAFF. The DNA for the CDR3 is TGTGCCACCAGCAGAGATGCGTCGCGGGACACTGAAGCTTTCTTT.

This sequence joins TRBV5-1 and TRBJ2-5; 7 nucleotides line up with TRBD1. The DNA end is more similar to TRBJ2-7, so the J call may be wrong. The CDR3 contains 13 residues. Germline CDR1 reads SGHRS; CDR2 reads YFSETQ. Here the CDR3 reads CASSLQQGYEQYF. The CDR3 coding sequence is TGCGCCAGCAGCCTACAACAGGGGTACGAGCAGTACTTC.

The CDR3 loop is CASRPGTGNEKLFF. CDR3 bases: TGCGCCAGCAGGCCCGGGACAGGGAATGAAAAACTGTTTTTT. This sequence joins TRBV5-1 and TRBJ1-4; 9 bases map to TRBD1. This CDR3 is built from 14 residues. The germline CDR1 and CDR2 sequences are SGHRS and YFSETQ. V lost 5 bases to trimming and J lost 5 bases; unmatched junction nucleotides: 4.

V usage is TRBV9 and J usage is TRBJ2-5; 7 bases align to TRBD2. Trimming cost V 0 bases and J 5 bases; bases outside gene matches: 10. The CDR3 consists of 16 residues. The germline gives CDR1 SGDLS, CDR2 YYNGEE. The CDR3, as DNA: TGTGCCAGCAGCGTAGGTTTTGGGGGGGTTTCGGAGACCCAGTACTTC. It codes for CASSVGFGGVSETQYF. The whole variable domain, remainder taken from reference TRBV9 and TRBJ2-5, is DSGVTQTPKHLITATGQRVTLRCSPRSGDLSVYWYQQSLDQGLQFLIQYYNGEERAKGNILERFSAQQFPDLHSELNLSSLELGDSALYFCASSVGFGGVSETQYFGPGTRLLVL.

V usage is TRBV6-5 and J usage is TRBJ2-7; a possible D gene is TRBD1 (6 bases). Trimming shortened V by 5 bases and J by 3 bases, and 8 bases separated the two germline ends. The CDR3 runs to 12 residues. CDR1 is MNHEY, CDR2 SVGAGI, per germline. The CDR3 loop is CASSKDSYEQYF. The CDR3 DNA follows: TGTGCCAGCAGTAAGGACAGCTACGAGCAGTACTTC.

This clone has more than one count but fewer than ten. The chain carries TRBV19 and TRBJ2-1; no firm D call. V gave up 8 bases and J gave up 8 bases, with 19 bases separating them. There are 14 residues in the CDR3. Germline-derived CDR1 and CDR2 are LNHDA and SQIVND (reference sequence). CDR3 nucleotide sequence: TGTGCCAGTGAAAATCCGAGTGGGCTCGATGAGCAGTTCTTC. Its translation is CASENPSGLDEQFF.

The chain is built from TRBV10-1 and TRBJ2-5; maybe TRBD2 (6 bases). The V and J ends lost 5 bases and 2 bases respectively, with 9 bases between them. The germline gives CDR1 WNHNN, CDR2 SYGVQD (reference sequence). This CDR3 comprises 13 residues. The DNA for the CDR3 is TGCGCCAGCAGTTATAGCGGTCAAGAGACCCAGTACTTC. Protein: CASSYSGQETQYF.

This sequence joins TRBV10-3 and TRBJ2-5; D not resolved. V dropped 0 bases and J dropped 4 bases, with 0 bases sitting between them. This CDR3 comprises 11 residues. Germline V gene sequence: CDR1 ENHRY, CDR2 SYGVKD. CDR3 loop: CAISESETQYF. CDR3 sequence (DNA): TGTGCCATCAGTGAGTCAGAGACCCAGTACTTC.

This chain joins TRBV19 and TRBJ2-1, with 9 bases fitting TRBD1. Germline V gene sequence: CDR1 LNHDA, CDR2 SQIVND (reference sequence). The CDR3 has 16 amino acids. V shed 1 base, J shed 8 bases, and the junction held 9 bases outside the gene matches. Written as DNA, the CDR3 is TGTGCCAGTAGTATAGGGGGGACAGGGCTAACTTATGAGCAGTTCTTC. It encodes CASSIGGTGLTYEQFF.

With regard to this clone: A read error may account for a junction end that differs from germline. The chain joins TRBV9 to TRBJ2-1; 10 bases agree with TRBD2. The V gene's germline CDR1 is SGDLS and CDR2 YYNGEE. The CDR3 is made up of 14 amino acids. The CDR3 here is CASSQWEASGSSIF. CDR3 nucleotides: TGTGCCAGCAGCCAATGGGAAGCTAGCGGGAGCTCGATCTTC.

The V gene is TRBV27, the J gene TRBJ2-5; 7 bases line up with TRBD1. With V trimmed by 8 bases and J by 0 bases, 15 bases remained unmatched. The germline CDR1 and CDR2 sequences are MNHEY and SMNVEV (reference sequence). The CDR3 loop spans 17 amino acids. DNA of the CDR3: TGTGCCAGCTCCCCAGGTGACAGGGCCCTAAACCAAGAGACCCAGTACTTC. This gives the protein CASSPGDRALNQETQYF.

In DNA, the CDR3 is TGTGCCAGCACATGGTCAGGGGTTAACTATGGCTACACCTTC. Encoded protein: CASTWSGVNYGYTF. The rearrangement uses TRBV6-1 and TRBJ1-2, with D perhaps TRBD1 (6 bases). The CDR3 spans 14 residues. Germline lookup yields CDR1 MNHNS and CDR2 SASEGT. The V and J ends lost 7 bases and 1 base respectively, with 13 bases between them.

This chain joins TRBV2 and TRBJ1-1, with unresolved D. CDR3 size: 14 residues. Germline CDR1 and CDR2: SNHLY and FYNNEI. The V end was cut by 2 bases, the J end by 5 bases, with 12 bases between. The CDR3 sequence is CASSEQQRETEAFF. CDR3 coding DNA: TGTGCCAGCAGTGAACAACAGCGGGAGACTGAAGCTTTCTTT.